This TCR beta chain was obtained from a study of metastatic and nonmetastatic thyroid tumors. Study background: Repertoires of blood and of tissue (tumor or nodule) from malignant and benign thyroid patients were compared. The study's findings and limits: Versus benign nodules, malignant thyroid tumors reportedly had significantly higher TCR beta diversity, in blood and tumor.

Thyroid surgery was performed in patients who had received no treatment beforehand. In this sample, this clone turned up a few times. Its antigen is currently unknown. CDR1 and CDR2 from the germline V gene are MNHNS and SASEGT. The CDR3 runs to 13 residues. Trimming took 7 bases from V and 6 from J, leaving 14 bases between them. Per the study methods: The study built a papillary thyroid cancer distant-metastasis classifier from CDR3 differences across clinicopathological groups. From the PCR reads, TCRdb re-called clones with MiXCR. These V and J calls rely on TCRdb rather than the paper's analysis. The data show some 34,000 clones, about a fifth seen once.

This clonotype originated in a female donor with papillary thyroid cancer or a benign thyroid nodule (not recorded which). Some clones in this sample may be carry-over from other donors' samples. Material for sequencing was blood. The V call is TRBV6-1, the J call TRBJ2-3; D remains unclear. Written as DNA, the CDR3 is TGTGCCAGCATCGCTGCGCTTTGTGATACGCAGTATTTT. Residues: CASIAALCDTQYF.